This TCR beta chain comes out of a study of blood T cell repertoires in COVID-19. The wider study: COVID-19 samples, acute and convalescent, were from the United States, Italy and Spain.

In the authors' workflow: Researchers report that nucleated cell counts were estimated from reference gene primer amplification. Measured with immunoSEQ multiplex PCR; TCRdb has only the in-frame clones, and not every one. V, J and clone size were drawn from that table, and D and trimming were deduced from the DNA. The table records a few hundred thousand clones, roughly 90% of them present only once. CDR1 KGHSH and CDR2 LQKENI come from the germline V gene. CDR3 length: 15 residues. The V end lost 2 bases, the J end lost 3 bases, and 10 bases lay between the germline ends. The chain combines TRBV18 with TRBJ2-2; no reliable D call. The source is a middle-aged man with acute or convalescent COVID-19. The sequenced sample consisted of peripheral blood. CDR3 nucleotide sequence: TGTGCCAGCTCACCAACTTCGGTGGACACCGGGGAGCTGTTTTTT. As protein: CASSPTSVDTGELFF.